These 7 T cell receptor beta chains came from one sample sequenced in a study of OX40 agonist ivuxolimab in advanced cancers. The repertoire was sequenced with immunoSEQ multiplex PCR; TCRdb's copy has only in-frame clones and lacks some. Among 20,000 to 25,000 clones, 88% were seen once, and the ten largest hold roughly a third. The sequencing used CD4+ or CD8+ T cells sorted from blood, collected in a trial of the OX40 agonist ivuxolimab. The origin of the receptors is an adult with an advanced solid tumor such as melanoma, head and neck, liver or kidney cancer.

The J gene is TRBJ2-7, the V gene TRBV18; tentative D call: TRBD2 (6 bases). Trimming stripped 1 base from V and 4 bases from J, with 14 bases between. The CDR3 is 15 residues long. Per the germline V gene, CDR1 is KGHSH and CDR2 is LQKENI. The CDR3: CASSPRETGVYEQYF. The DNA for the CDR3 is TGTGCCAGCTCACCACGTGAGACGGGGGTGTACGAGCAGTACTTC.

This rearrangement joins TRBV30 to TRBJ2-5; TRBD2 matches at 10 bases. The CDR3 is made up of 14 amino acids. Germline lookup yields CDR1 GTSNPN and CDR2 SVGIG (reference sequence). J lost 7 bases, V lost 4 bases, and 9 bases had no gene match. The CDR3 sequence is CAWTGTSGAVTQYF. The CDR3 region has the DNA TGTGCCTGGACGGGAACTAGCGGGGCTGTGACCCAGTACTTC.

This chain links TRBV5-1 with TRBJ2-1; TRBD1 matches at 7 bases. The CDR3 contains 14 residues. J was trimmed by 6 bases and V by 6 bases; bases with no gene match: 9. CDR1 SGHRS and CDR2 YFSETQ come from the germline V gene. CDR3 amino acids: CASTYWDSLNEQFF. The CDR3 DNA reads as TGCGCCAGCACTTATTGGGACAGCCTCAATGAGCAGTTCTTC.

The chain couples TRBV6-1 to TRBJ2-7; tentative D call: TRBD2 (6 bases). Germline values: CDR1 MNHNS, CDR2 SASEGT. V was shortened by 6 bases and J by 3 bases, with 18 bases between the two germline ends. The CDR3 has 15 amino acids. The CDR3 loop is CASSPRVAVFYEQYF. The CDR3 region has the DNA TGTGCCAGCAGCCCCAGGGTAGCGGTTTTCTACGAGCAGTACTTC.

The genes are TRBV30 and TRBJ1-2; possibly TRBD1 for D (6 bases). CDR1 is GTSNPN, CDR2 SVGIG, per germline (reference sequence). V was shortened by 5 bases and J by 7 bases, with 14 bases between the two germline ends. The CDR3 loop spans 12 amino acids. CDR3 nucleotides: TGTGCCTGGGACACAGGGTCCGGTGGCTACACCTTC. This sequence encodes CAWDTGSGGYTF.

The gene calls are TRBV27 and TRBJ1-1; D is unresolved. The germline CDR1 and CDR2 sequences are MNHEY and SMNVEV (reference sequence). V was cut by 3 bases and J by 4 bases, with 9 bases left in between. The CDR3 covers 13 residues. CDR3 loop: CASSFRIGTEAFF. The DNA of the CDR3 is TGTGCCAGCAGTTTCAGGATAGGCACTGAAGCTTTCTTT.

The chain carries TRBV6-1 and TRBJ1-5; D gene uncertain. The CDR3 is made up of 15 amino acids. V lost 4 bases and J lost 3, with 13 bases in between. Germline V gene lookup returns CDR1 MNHNS and CDR2 SASEGT. The CDR3 bases are TGTGCCAGCAGTGTTGGGCAGGTCCTCAATCAGCCCCAGCATTTT. Residues: CASSVGQVLNQPQHF.